A single sample gave rise to the 12 T cell receptor beta chains below, sequenced in a study of blood T cells in healthy people across ages. Combining a sample-barcoded 5' primer with a J-beta primer mix, a second PCR ran for roughly 6 to 12 cycles. Each CDR3 protein gets one entry after TCRdb re-called the 5' RACE reads with MiXCR. The profile covers roughly 640,000 distinct CDR3 sequences, with about 30% appearing a single time and approximately 14% taken by the ten largest. Sequenced input: blood. The source of these receptors is a woman of 80 years or more in good health.

This clonotype has just a few counts. This rearrangement joins TRBV20-1 to TRBJ2-1, with D tentatively TRBD2 (5 bases). The better agreement between TRBJ2-7 and the DNA end casts doubt on the J call. The CDR3 sequence is 17 residues long. Germline CDR1 is DFQATT and CDR2 is SNEGSKA (reference sequence). CDR3: CSASGQSIAYDYNEQYF. The DNA for the CDR3 is TGCAGTGCTTCCGGTCAATCAATCGCGTACGACTACAATGAGCAGTACTTC.

This clonotype came up many times. V usage is TRBV20-1 and J usage is TRBJ1-5; D might be TRBD1 (6 bases). The CDR3 runs 17 residues. In germline, CDR1 is DFQATT, CDR2 SNEGSKA (reference sequence). With 3 bases removed from V and 3 bases from J, the gap between germline ends came to 21 bases. CDR3 nucleotides: TGCAGTGCTAGCCCCGGGGGCCCGGGGGCAATCAATCAGCCCCAGCATTTT. Amino acid sequence: CSASPGGPGAINQPQHF.

There are many counts of this clonotype. This chain uses TRBV20-1 with TRBJ1-1, with D perhaps matching TRBD1 (6 bases). This CDR3 has 14 residues. CDR1 and CDR2 from the germline V gene are DFQATT and SNEGSKA (reference sequence). Trimming took off 6 bases at V and 0 bases at J, with 14 bases between the two ends. CDR3 coding DNA: TGCAGTGCGGACCCAGGGGACGTGAACACTGAAGCTTTCTTT. The encoded protein is CSADPGDVNTEAFF.

Regarding this clonotype: Germline is not matched at one junction end, which may reflect a read error. The rearrangement joins TRBV18 to TRBJ1-2, with D perhaps matching TRBD1 (6 bases). Germline values: CDR1 KGHSH, CDR2 LQKENI. This CDR3 spans 14 amino acids. The CDR3 region is CAISPPYRAGGYTF. In DNA, the CDR3 is TGTGCCATCTCACCACCGTACAGGGCGGGTGGCTACACCTTC.

Only a few counts were recorded for this clonotype. V usage is TRBV28 and J usage is TRBJ1-2, with D maybe TRBD1 (6 bases). V lost 6 bases and J lost 6, with 17 bases in between. The CDR3 length is 14 residues. Per the germline V gene, CDR1 is MDHEN and CDR2 is SYDVKM. This CDR3 is CASSKSPWTDGYTF. CDR3 nucleotide sequence: TGTGCCAGCAGCAAATCCCCTTGGACAGATGGCTACACCTTC.

The chain couples TRBV27 to TRBJ2-5, with D possibly being TRBD1 (8 bases). The DNA end lines up better with TRBJ2-1; the J call may be wrong. CDR3 length: 21 residues. Germline CDR1 is MNHEY and CDR2 is SMNVEV (reference sequence). Here the CDR3 reads CASSPRLGQGRKRGHQETQFF. DNA for the CDR3: TGTGCCAGCAGTCCGCGCTTAGGACAGGGTCGCAAGCGGGGCCATCAAGAGACCCAGTTCTTC.

V gene TRBV10-1 combines with J gene TRBJ1-1; possible D gene TRBD1, 5 bases. Germline lookup yields CDR1 WNHNN and CDR2 SYGVQD (reference sequence). The CDR3 extends over 20 amino acids. V was trimmed by 6 bases and J by 5 bases, leaving 34 bases between them. DNA of the CDR3: TGCGCCAGCAGCCCCAATTGGGCACACACAGGTGAGCCCGAGTTGACTGAAGCTTTCTTT. Translating it yields CASSPNWAHTGEPELTEAFF.

This clonotype was found many times. The rearrangement uses TRBV4-3 and TRBJ2-3; a possible D gene is TRBD2 (6 bases). The V end was cut by 3 bases, the J end by 0 bases, with 16 bases between. CDR1 LGHNA and CDR2 YSLEER come from the germline V gene. This CDR3 is built from 17 residues. Written as DNA, the CDR3 is TGCGCCAGCAGCCAGAGCCCGGGACTTCTCAGCACAGATACGCAGTATTTT. It yields the protein CASSQSPGLLSTDTQYF.

There are many counts of this clonotype. The chain has TRBV28 and TRBJ2-6; D is perhaps TRBD1 or TRBD2 (5 bases each). The length of the CDR3 is 17 residues. V was clipped by 1 base and J by 0 bases, with 10 bases between them. Germline V gene sequence: CDR1 MDHEN, CDR2 SYDVKM. The CDR3 DNA reads TGTGCCAGCAGTTTATCGGGGACCCCCTCTGGGGCCAACGTCCTGACTTTC. Protein product: CASSLSGTPSGANVLTF.

The rearrangement joins TRBV12-3 or TRBV12-4 to TRBJ2-1; 11 positions agree with TRBD2. The trim removed 5 bases at V and 14 bases at J, leaving 8 bases unmatched. This CDR3 contains 13 residues. CDR3 bases: TGTGCCAGCAGTCCAGGACTAGCGGGTCAAAAGTTCTTC. It is translated as CASSPGLAGQKFF.

This clonotype appeared a few times. The rearrangement uses TRBV20-1 and TRBJ2-5, with 7 bases fitting TRBD1. With V trimmed by 6 bases and J by 2 bases, 9 bases remained unmatched. The V gene's germline CDR1 is DFQATT and CDR2 SNEGSKA (reference sequence). The CDR3 contains 14 residues. CDR3 loop: CSAPAGQEQETQYF. The CDR3 DNA is TGCAGTGCCCCGGCCGGACAGGAACAAGAGACCCAGTACTTC.

This clonotype was detected ten times or more. The V and J genes are TRBV20-1 and TRBJ1-2; TRBD1 might be the D (5 bases). V was cut by 0 bases and J by 4 bases, with 9 bases left in between. CDR3 length: 13 residues. CDR1 and CDR2 (germline): DFQATT, SNEGSKA (reference sequence). CDR3 loop: CSARDRGAYGYTF. CDR3 bases: TGCAGTGCTAGAGATCGAGGGGCCTATGGCTACACCTTC.